This is a list of T cell receptor beta chains from one sample in a study of shared clonotypes between healthy human individuals. The data were produced by immunoSEQ multiplex PCR, yet TCRdb's version contains in-frame clones alone and is incomplete. The sample has about 470,000 clones, around 79% seen once. Sequencing was done on a sample of PBMCs. The receptors stem from a middle-aged woman in good health. Some clones in this sample may be carry-over from other donors' samples. CDR3s include the opening cysteine and the closing phenylalanine or tryptophan. D genes are given only for firm matches. Size values are once, few and many counts, or a class for expanded clones, and some rows have none.

>NA|TRBJ2-3|TRBV7-8|NA
CASSLSRTASTDTQYF
TGTGCCAGCAGCTTATCTAGGACAGCTAGCACAGATACGCAGTATTTT
>NA|TRBJ2-6|TRBV2|NA
CASTDGGSGANVLTF
TGTGCCAGCACCGACGGTGGATCTGGGGCCAACGTCCTGACTTTC
>NA|TRBJ2-7|TRBV28|NA
CASRRSGLEQYF
TGTGCCAGCAGACGTAGCGGTCTGGAGCAGTACTTC
>NA|TRBJ1-2|TRBV28|TRBD1
CASSQRTGTGYGYTF
TGTGCCAGCAGTCAACGGACCGGGACAGGGTATGGCTACACCTTC
>NA|TRBJ2-3|TRBV4-1|NA
CASSPGQRRDTQYF
TGCGCCAGCAGCCCCGGACAGCGCCGAGATACGCAGTATTTT
>NA|TRBJ2-7|TRBV27|TRBD2
CASSFGLDLDEQYF
TGTGCCAGCAGTTTCGGACTAGATTTGGACGAGCAGTACTTC
>NA|TRBJ2-5|TRBV10-3|NA
CAIKGLEETQYF
TGTGCCATCAAGGGACTCGAAGAGACCCAGTACTTC
>NA|TRBJ2-7|TRBV15|NA
CATSREEEIYEQYF
TGTGCCACCAGCAGAGAGGAGGAAATCTACGAGCAGTACTTC
>once|TRBJ2-7|TRBV6-1|TRBD1
CASNPGQGYEQYF
TGTGCCAGCAATCCCGGACAGGGATACGAGCAGTACTTC
>once|TRBJ2-7|TRBV6-5|NA
CASSPSTTYEQYF
TGTGCCAGCAGTCCTAGCACTACCTACGAGCAGTACTTC
>NA|TRBJ2-7|TRBV6-5|TRBD2
CASKPGLASNEQYF
TGTGCCAGCAAACCGGGACTAGCAAGCAACGAGCAGTACTTC
>NA|TRBJ2-1|TRBV19|NA
CASSRGYLSYNEQFF
TGTGCCAGTAGTAGGGGGTACCTCTCCTACAATGAGCAGTTCTTC
>NA|TRBJ2-1|TRBV25-1|TRBD2
CASSDTVAGSSYNEQFF
TGTGCCAGCAGTGACACCGTAGCGGGGAGCTCCTACAATGAGCAGTTCTTC
>NA|TRBJ2-2|TRBV18|TRBD2
CASSPLLAGNTGELFF
TGTGCCAGCTCGCCCCTACTAGCGGGGAACACCGGGGAGCTGTTTTTT
>few|TRBJ2-2|TRBV4-2|TRBD2
CASSQYGRAGTGELFF
TGTGCCAGCAGCCAATACGGGAGGGCGGGCACCGGGGAGCTGTTTTTT
>NA|TRBJ2-6|TRBV11-2|NA
CASSRLLGFDSGANVLTF
TGTGCCAGCAGCCGACTCTTGGGTTTCGACTCTGGGGCCAACGTCCTGACTTTC
>NA|TRBJ2-3|TRBV13|TRBD2
CASSGLAGGSTDTQYF
TGTGCCAGCAGCGGACTAGCGGGAGGGAGCACAGATACGCAGTATTTT
>NA|TRBJ2-7|TRBV5-5|NA
CASSGNEGPYEQYF
TGTGCCAGCAGCGGGAATGAGGGGCCCTACGAGCAGTACTTC
>NA|TRBJ1-2|TRBV5-1|NA
CASSLGTGLAYGYTF
TGCGCCAGCAGCTTGGGCACAGGGCTGGCCTATGGCTACACCTTC
>once|TRBJ1-5|TRBV2|NA
CASRAQAEFEQPQHF
TGTGCCAGCAGGGCCCAGGCAGAGTTTGAGCAGCCCCAGCATTTT
>many|TRBJ2-3|TRBV7-6|NA
CASSLAVGGITDTQYF
TGTGCCAGCAGCTTAGCGGTTGGAGGGATCACAGATACGCAGTATTTT
>NA|TRBJ2-7|TRBV7-2|NA
CASSLVGQSSYEQYF
TGTGCCAGCAGCTTGGTGGGGCAGAGCTCCTACGAGCAGTACTTC
>NA|TRBJ2-3|TRBV19|NA
CASSIARSTDTQYF
TGTGCCAGTAGTATAGCCAGATCCACAGATACGCAGTATTTT
>once|TRBJ2-7|TRBV14|TRBD2
CASSPRLASYEQYF
TGTGCCAGCAGCCCTCGACTAGCCTCCTACGAGCAGTACTTC
>NA|TRBJ1-2|TRBV4-3|NA
CASSQNGGLSGYTF
TGCGCCAGCAGCCAAAACGGGGGGCTGTCTGGCTACACCTTC
>few|TRBJ2-5|TRBV11-2|TRBD1
CASSYSGTGGIGETQYF
TGTGCCAGCAGCTATAGCGGGACAGGGGGCATCGGAGAGACCCAGTACTTC
>NA|TRBJ2-1|TRBV28|TRBD2
CASTLTSGLYNEQFF
TGTGCCAGCACCCTCACTAGCGGGCTTTACAATGAGCAGTTCTTC
>NA|TRBJ1-2|TRBV7-9|NA
CASGFGGEGGYTF
TGTGCCAGCGGCTTTGGGGGAGAGGGTGGCTACACCTTC